A few counts support the clone carrying this T cell receptor beta chain. The data belong to a study of blood T cell repertoires in COVID-19. Whole-study context: T cells, B-cell-depleted T cells, or PBMCs provided the cDNA or gDNA that served as material.

Trimming took 5 bases from V and 7 from J, leaving 14 bases between them. Germline loops: CDR1 MDHEN, CDR2 SYDVKM. The CDR3 totals 14 residues. Sequencing was performed with immunoSEQ multiplex PCR; in TCRdb, only in-frame clones are kept and a portion is missing. The sample shows about 160,000 clones, just over 85% of them seen only once. Sequenced: peripheral blood. The clonotype originates from a man in his sixties or seventies with acute or convalescent COVID-19. This chain uses TRBV28 with TRBJ1-4, with D uncertain. The CDR3: CASSISPQVEKLFF. The CDR3 DNA reads TGTGCCAGCAGTATCTCCCCGCAGGTTGAAAAACTGTTTTTT.